Below are 21 T cell receptor beta chains sequenced from a single sample in a study of cytomegalovirus exposure and HLA in healthy donors. The primer mix had 60 Vbeta and 13 Jbeta primers. TCRdb keeps only in-frame clones here, not all; method: immunoSEQ multiplex PCR. The repertoire holds approximately 190,000 clones, around 82% seen once, with over 1.5% in the top ten. Sequencing was performed on PBMCs. All receptors derive from a man aged 35-49 years in good health and CMV-seropositive.

The rearrangement joins TRBV6-4 to TRBJ2-7; D is perhaps TRBD2 (5 bases). CDR1 is MRHNA, CDR2 SNTAGT, per germline. The CDR3 has 14 residues. The germline V and J ends were trimmed by 8 bases and 2 bases, with 16 bases remaining between them. The CDR3 loop is CASGELAGPYEQYF. CDR3 coding DNA: TGTGCCAGCGGAGAACTGGCGGGCCCCTACGAGCAGTACTTC.

This clone was seen only once. One junction end does not reproduce the germline sequence, and a read error may be involved. This chain connects TRBV7-9 to TRBJ1-4; D not certain. The CDR3 length is 13 residues. Looked up from germline, CDR1 is SEHNR and CDR2 is FQNEAQ (reference sequence). The CDR3 region is CASSLEWEERLAF. In nucleotides, the CDR3 is TGTGCCAGCAGCTTAGAATGGGAGGAAAGGTTAGCGTTT.

V gene TRBV9 combines with J gene TRBJ2-5, with TRBD1 identical over 7 bases. Germline V CDR1 and CDR2: SGDLS, YYNGEE. The CDR3 length is 15 residues. V lost 3 bases, J lost 2 bases, and 7 bases stayed unmatched. In nucleotides, the CDR3 is TGTGCCAGCAGCGGACAGGACAGGACACAAGAGACCCAGTACTTC. Its translation is CASSGQDRTQETQYF.

The chain is built from TRBV27 and TRBJ1-5; TRBD1 aligns across 11 bases. V shed 0 bases, J shed 5 bases, and the junction held 3 bases outside the gene matches. Germline loops: CDR1 MNHEY, CDR2 SMNVEV (reference sequence). CDR3 length: 16 residues. The CDR3 loop reads CASSLSGTGGYQPQHF. The CDR3 DNA reads as TGTGCCAGCAGTTTATCGGGGACAGGGGGGTATCAGCCCCAGCATTTT.

This chain joins TRBV19 and TRBJ2-7; 10 bases align to TRBD1. The CDR3 length is 16 residues. The germline gives CDR1 LNHDA, CDR2 SQIVND (reference sequence). V shed 4 bases, J shed 2 bases, and the junction held 8 bases outside the gene matches. This chain's CDR3 is CASSTILGQGTYEQYF. The DNA for the CDR3 is TGTGCCAGTAGTACCATCTTGGGACAGGGGACCTACGAGCAGTACTTC.

Concerning this clone itself: A junction end diverges from the germline sequence, so it may reflect a read error. The rearrangement links TRBV7-9 to TRBJ2-2, with TRBD2 identical over 7 bases. CDR3 length: 17 residues. Germline CDR1 is SEHNR and CDR2 is FQNEAQ (reference sequence). CDR3 sequence reads: CSSSLAVASGNTGELFF. The CDR3 DNA reads TGTTCCAGCAGCTTAGCGGTGGCTAGCGGGAACACCGGGGAGCTGTTTTTT.

This chain joins TRBV6-5 and TRBJ2-7; tentatively, D is TRBD2 (5 bases). Trimming left V 2 bases short and J 6 bases short, with 17 bases between. Looked up from germline, CDR1 is MNHEY and CDR2 is SVGAGI. The CDR3 extends over 15 amino acids. The DNA of the CDR3 is TGTGCCAGCAGTTACGGGGTAGCGCGGACCGCCGAGCAGTACTTC. Amino acids: CASSYGVARTAEQYF.

CDR3 bases: TGTGCCAGCAGTTTGGCCCAAGCCAAAAACATTCAGTACTTC. It translates to CASSLAQAKNIQYF. V usage is TRBV6-5 and J usage is TRBJ2-4; no definite D call. CDR3 length: 14 residues. Trimming removed 4 bases from V and 0 bases from J, with 7 bases in between. Germline V gene sequence: CDR1 MNHEY, CDR2 SVGAGI.

The chain carries TRBV7-2 and TRBJ1-3, with D hard to call. This CDR3 region has 13 residues. Trimming shortened V by 3 bases and J by 5 bases, and 8 bases separated the two germline ends. Per germline, CDR1 SGHTA and CDR2 FQGNSA. Written as DNA, the CDR3 is TGTGCCAGCAGCTTCGACATGCGAAACACCATATATTTT. Its protein product is CASSFDMRNTIYF.

The V and J genes are TRBV5-4 and TRBJ1-2; 7 bases are a match to TRBD1. There are 14 residues in the CDR3. The junction had 8 bases not matched to a gene; V was cut back by 6 bases and J by 3 bases. Germline loops: CDR1 SGHNT, CDR2 YYREEE (reference sequence). The CDR3 DNA sequence: TGTGCCAGCACCGCGACAGGGTCAGACTATGGCTACACCTTC. Amino acids: CASTATGSDYGYTF.

The rearrangement uses TRBV19 and TRBJ2-5, with D maybe TRBD2 (6 bases). The J call is uncertain, as TRBJ2-7 better fits the DNA end. The CDR3 extends over 13 amino acids. The germline CDR1 and CDR2 sequences are LNHDA and SQIVND (reference sequence). The CDR3 protein is CASSPGTPYEQYF. The CDR3 region has the DNA TGTGCCAGTAGTCCCGGGACTCCCTACGAGCAGTACTTC.

The chain couples TRBV5-6 to TRBJ2-5; D gene uncertain. Germline V CDR1 and CDR2: SGHDT, YYEEEE. The CDR3 is 16 residues long. Trimming removed 1 base at V and 5 bases at J, with 18 bases between. The DNA for the CDR3 is TGTGCCAGCAGCTTGCTAGTGACTCCCCTGTCGGAGACCCAGTACTTC. It is translated as CASSLLVTPLSETQYF. Drawing the rest from reference TRBV5-6 and TRBJ2-5, the complete variable domain is DAGVTQSPTHLIKTRGQQVTLRCSPKSGHDTVSWYQQALGQGPQFIFQYYEEEERQRGNFPDRFSGHQFPNYSSELNVNALLLGDSALYLCASSLLVTPLSETQYFGPGTRLLVL.

This chain uses TRBV30 with TRBJ1-2; possible D gene TRBD1, 5 bases. Germline V gene sequence: CDR1 GTSNPN, CDR2 SVGIG (reference sequence). Trimming pared 5 bases from V and 12 bases from J, leaving 22 bases between. The CDR3 contains 13 residues. The CDR3 loop reads CAWDSLKGGGNTF. For the CDR3, the DNA is TGTGCCTGGGACAGTCTAAAGGGCGGGGGGAACACCTTC.

CDR3 residues: CASSLAFYEQYF. The CDR3 DNA reads as TGCGCCAGCAGCTTGGCCTTCTACGAGCAGTACTTC. This chain uses TRBV5-1 with TRBJ2-7; D not resolved. The ends were cut back, 0 bases at V and 3 bases at J, with 4 bases in the middle. The germline V gene encodes CDR1 SGHRS and CDR2 YFSETQ. CDR3 length equals 12 residues.

The chain couples TRBV6-4 to TRBJ2-1; TRBD2 matches 10 bases. The V and J ends lost 4 bases and 3 bases, in that order; junction bases with no gene match: 6. The CDR3 has 16 amino acids. The germline V gene encodes CDR1 MRHNA and CDR2 SNTAGT. This CDR3 reads CASSGPAGGLYNEQFF. The CDR3 DNA reads TGTGCCAGCAGTGGTCCAGCGGGAGGGCTCTACAATGAGCAGTTCTTC.

The chain is built from TRBV28 and TRBJ2-5; 7 nucleotides agree with TRBD2. Judging by the DNA end, TRBJ2-7 fits better; the J call may be wrong. The CDR3 consists of 13 residues. Per germline, CDR1 MDHEN and CDR2 SYDVKM. Here the CDR3 DNA reads TGTGCCAGCAGCAGGGACTACCTTAGCGAGCAGTACTTC. It yields the protein CASSRDYLSEQYF.

This clone was detected once. J is TRBJ2-7 and V is TRBV7-8; tentative D call: TRBD2 (5 bases). Germline V gene data show CDR1 as SGHVS and CDR2 as FQNEAQ. Trimming took 5 bases from V and 3 from J, leaving 11 bases between them. CDR3 length: 13 residues. The CDR3 protein is CASSVRDLYEQYF. CDR3 nucleotides: TGTGCCAGCAGCGTGAGGGATCTCTACGAGCAGTACTTC. The full variable domain, rest sourced from reference TRBV7-8 and TRBJ2-7, is GAGVSQSPRYKVAKRGQDVALRCDPISGHVSLFWYQQALGQGPEFLTYFQNEAQLDKSGLPSDRFFAERPEGSVSTLKIQRTQQEDSAVYLCASSVRDLYEQYFGPGTRLTVT.

The V call is TRBV5-1, the J call TRBJ2-1; 8 bases are a match to TRBD1. In germline, CDR1 is SGHRS, CDR2 YFSETQ. This CDR3 has 17 residues. V lost 4 bases to trimming and J lost 5 bases; unmatched junction nucleotides: 14. CDR3 loop: CASSLQGARSSNNEQFF. CDR3 in DNA: TGCGCCAGCAGCCTGCAGGGGGCGCGTTCTTCCAACAATGAGCAGTTCTTC.

On this clone itself: In the same sample, other DNA sequences code for this CDR3. The V gene is TRBV28, the J gene TRBJ1-5; D might be TRBD1 (5 bases). The V gene's germline CDR1 is MDHEN and CDR2 SYDVKM. Trimming took 6 bases from V and 9 from J, leaving 24 bases between them. CDR3 length: 16 residues. This CDR3 is CASRRQLGRFVGPQHF. CDR3 DNA sequence: TGTGCCAGCAGAAGACAGCTGGGGAGGTTTGTTGGGCCCCAGCATTTT.

The rearrangement joins TRBV28 to TRBJ2-5; TRBD2 matches 7 bases. V gave up 5 bases and J gave up 2 bases; unmatched junction bases: 14. The CDR3 loop spans 17 amino acids. Germline loops: CDR1 MDHEN, CDR2 SYDVKM. The CDR3 region is CASSLLGAGALQETQYF. CDR3 nucleotides: TGTGCCAGCAGTCTTTTAGGTGCGGGAGCACTACAAGAGACCCAGTACTTC.

V and J are TRBV6-5 and TRBJ1-1; D might be TRBD1 (5 bases). Deletions cut 2 bases from V and 5 bases from J, with 15 bases between. Looked up from germline, CDR1 is MNHEY and CDR2 is SVGAGI. The CDR3 contains 15 residues. The CDR3 nucleotides are TGTGCCAGCAGTTACCTTGCGGGGGGTGGGACTGAAGCTTTCTTT. The encoded protein is CASSYLAGGGTEAFF.